Following are 32 T cell receptor beta chains from one sample sequenced in a study of tumor and adjacent non-tumor tissue in lung cancer. TCRbeta libraries were built with three rounds of nested PCR, modified from ARM-PCR. TCRdb re-called the multiplex PCR reads through MiXCR, storing one row per CDR3 protein. Found here are 65,000 to 80,000 distinct CDR3 sequences, roughly 72% of them singletons; the top ten hold roughly 27%. No cell sorting was done before RNA was extracted from the tissue. Sequencing was done on a sample of lung tumor tissue. All receptors come from a man aged 55 to 70 with non-small cell lung cancer.

Of note for this clonotype: A junction boundary mismatches the germline segment, possibly from a read error. V and J are TRBV10-2 and TRBJ2-5, with 11 bases matching TRBD1. Germline V lookup: CDR1 WSHSY, CDR2 SAAADI. The CDR3 has 12 amino acids. The CDR3 is CASSGTGGTKYF. In nucleotides, the CDR3 is TGCGCCAGTAGTGGGACAGGGGGGACCAAGTACTTC.

This clonotype showed up just a few times. The chain combines TRBV11-2 with TRBJ2-1; D might be TRBD2 (6 bases). Germline lookup yields CDR1 SGHAT and CDR2 FQNNGV. The CDR3 covers 15 residues. Trimming stripped 3 bases from V and 4 bases from J, with 13 bases between. In DNA, the CDR3 is TGTGCCAGCAGCTTGATTAGCGGTTTTTACAATGAGCAGTTCTTC. Protein: CASSLISGFYNEQFF. The whole variable domain, remainder taken from reference TRBV11-2 and TRBJ2-1, is EAGVAQSPRYKIIEKRQSVAFWCNPISGHATLYWYQQILGQGPKLLIQFQNNGVVDDSQLPKDRFSAERLKGVDSTLKIQPAKLEDSAVYLCASSLISGFYNEQFFGPGTRLTVL.

A note on this clonotype: At one end the junction does not follow the germline gene, possibly because of a read error. J is TRBJ2-1 and V is TRBV12-3 or TRBV12-4; 7 nucleotides line up with TRBD2. This CDR3 is built from 15 residues. The CDR3 reads CASSFAQRDHNERFF. The CDR3 DNA sequence: TGTGCCAGTAGTTTCGCTCAGCGGGACCACAATGAGCGGTTCTTC.

There are a few counts of this clonotype. The junction and the germline gene differ at one end; a read error may be behind it. V gene TRBV11-3 combines with J gene TRBJ1-1, with D possibly being TRBD1 (5 bases). The CDR3 consists of 13 residues. Germline CDR1 and CDR2: SGHNT and YENEEA. CDR3 in DNA: TGTGACAGCAGCTTAGCGCCGGGGGATGAAGATTTCTTT. Translating gives CDSSLAPGDEDFF. Filled out from reference TRBV11-3 and TRBJ1-1, the complete variable domain reads EAGVVQSPRYKIIEKKQPVAFWCNPISGHNTLYWYLQNLGQGPELLIRYENEEAVDDSQLPKDRFSAERLKGVDSTLKIQPAELGDSAVYLCDSSLAPGDEDFFGQGTRLTVV.

This clonotype was seen ten or more times. The V gene is TRBV6-5, the J gene TRBJ2-1; 13 bases match TRBD2. Looked up from germline, CDR1 is MNHEY and CDR2 is SVGAGI. V was pared by 6 bases and J by 4 bases, with 0 bases of the junction left unmatched. CDR3 length equals 14 residues. This chain's CDR3 is CASRGLAGYNEQFF. The CDR3 region has the DNA TGTGCCAGCAGGGGACTAGCGGGATACAATGAGCAGTTCTTC.

As to this clonotype: At one boundary the junction diverges from the germline segment, which might be a read error. The chain employs TRBV10-2 and TRBJ2-7; D might be TRBD2 (6 bases). This CDR3 is 18 amino acids long. The germline CDR1 and CDR2 sequences are WSHSY and SAAADI. Here the CDR3 DNA reads TGCGCCAGCACTGAGTGGGATATAGCGGTCAAAAGCTCCTACGAGCAGTATTTC. As protein: CASTEWDIAVKSSYEQYF.

At least ten counts were recorded for this clonotype. The chain joins TRBV28 to TRBJ2-5; D is unclear. CDR3 length equals 14 residues. CDR1 and CDR2 from the germline V gene are MDHEN and SYDVKM. Trimming shortened V by 2 bases and J by 3 bases, and 10 bases separated the two germline ends. The CDR3 sequence is CASSLPHSKETQYF. CDR3 coding DNA: TGTGCCAGCAGTTTACCCCACAGCAAAGAGACCCAGTACTTC. The whole variable domain, filled in from reference TRBV28 and TRBJ2-5, reads DVKVTQSSRYLVKRTGEKVFLECVQDMDHENMFWYRQDPGLGLRLIYFSYDVKMKEKGDIPEGYSVSREKKERFSLILESASTNQTSMYLCASSLPHSKETQYFGPGTRLLVL.

Comments on this clonotype: The junction departs from germline at one end; a sequencing error may be responsible. This rearrangement joins TRBV6-6 to TRBJ2-7, with D perhaps matching TRBD1 or TRBD2 (5 bases each). The CDR3 length is 14 residues. The germline V gene encodes CDR1 MNHNY and CDR2 SVGAGI (reference sequence). The CDR3 nucleotides are TGTGCCAGCATGCCGGGACCAAGGGCAAGGATGCAGTGCTTC. Its translation: CASMPGPRARMQCF.

The rearrangement uses TRBV20-1 and TRBJ2-7, with D possibly TRBD1 on 7 matching bases. The germline CDR1 and CDR2 sequences are DFQATT and SNEGSKA (reference sequence). The CDR3 is 13 residues long. CDR3 sequence reads: CRVRDPGGYEQYF. CDR3 DNA: TGCAGAGTTAGAGATCCAGGGGGGTACGAGCAGTACTTC.

Notes on this clonotype: Germline is not matched at one junction end, which may reflect a read error. J is TRBJ2-3 and V is TRBV6-1; D is possibly TRBD1 (6 bases). From germline, CDR1 is MNHNS and CDR2 SASEGT. This CDR3 has 16 amino acids. CDR3 sequence reads: CASCDLTGSSTDTQYF. CDR3 DNA: TGCGCCAGCTGTGACTTGACAGGTTCTAGCACAGATACGCAGTATTTT.

The chain employs TRBV5-4 and TRBJ2-3; 8 bases agree with TRBD2. V shed 7 bases, J shed 6 bases, and the junction held 13 bases outside the gene matches. The CDR3 totals 15 residues. Germline V gene lookup returns CDR1 SGHNT and CDR2 YYREEE (reference sequence). The CDR3 loop is CASVLKRLARDTQYF. DNA of the CDR3: TGTGCCAGCGTTCTCAAGAGACTAGCGAGGGATACGCAGTATTTT.

This clonotype was detected ten times or more. V and J are TRBV12-3 or TRBV12-4 and TRBJ2-7, with TRBD2 matching 11 bases. This CDR3 spans 14 amino acids. The junction had 7 bases not matched to a gene; V was cut back by 6 bases and J by 6 bases. CDR3: CASSRTSGYGEQYF. The DNA for the CDR3 is TGTGCCAGCAGCCGGACTAGCGGGTATGGCGAGCAGTACTTC.

With respect to this clonotype: The junction and the germline gene differ at one end; a read error may be behind it. The chain recombines TRBV29-1 with TRBJ2-1; 11 nucleotides line up with TRBD2. The germline gives CDR1 SQVTM, CDR2 ANQGSEA. The CDR3 runs 13 residues. CDR3 in DNA: TGCAGCGTGGGACTAGCGGAAGTCGGGGAGCGGTTCTTC. The encoded protein is CSVGLAEVGERFF.

The chain combines TRBV5-1 with TRBJ1-1; no firm D call. Deletions cut 0 bases from V and 9 bases from J, with 18 bases between. The CDR3 has 15 residues. The germline V gene has CDR1 SGHRS and CDR2 YFSETQ. The CDR3 here is CASSLAAGEWNKAFF. The CDR3 nucleotides read TGCGCCAGCAGCTTGGCCGCAGGAGAGTGGAATAAAGCTTTCTTT. Together with reference TRBV5-1 and TRBJ1-1, the CDR3 gives the full variable domain: KAGVTQTPRYLIKTRGQQVTLSCSPISGHRSVSWYQQTPGQGLQFLFEYFSETQRNKGNFPGRFSGRQFSNSRSEMNVSTLELGDSALYLCASSLAAGEWNKAFFGQGTRLTVV.

As regards this clonotype: A much larger clone differs from this one at a single base, so this may be a read error. The chain combines TRBV5-1 with TRBJ2-6; perhaps TRBD1 as D (6 bases). Per germline, CDR1 SGHRS and CDR2 YFSETQ. The CDR3 has 16 amino acids. The CDR3, as DNA: TGCTCCAGCAGCTTGACAGGCCTCTCTGGGGCCAACGTCCTGACTTTC. It encodes CSSSLTGLSGANVLTF.

As to this clonotype: The junction and the germline gene differ at one end; a read error may be behind it. V and J are TRBV29-1 and TRBJ2-2; the D call may be TRBD1 or TRBD2 (5 bases each). The CDR3 spans 12 residues. Germline CDR1 reads SQVTM; CDR2 reads ANQGSEA. The CDR3 reads CTVKRGTGELFF. For the CDR3, the DNA is TGCACCGTTAAGAGGGGCACCGGGGAGCTGTTTTTT.

Of note for this clonotype: One end of the junction varies from germline; a read error may be responsible. The chain employs TRBV20-1 and TRBJ2-5; possibly TRBD1 for D (6 bases). CDR1 DFQATT and CDR2 SNEGSKA come from the germline V gene (reference sequence). This CDR3 has 15 residues. The CDR3: CSVSKQGGVEEIQYF. The CDR3 DNA sequence: TGCAGTGTTTCGAAACAGGGTGGGGTGGAAGAGATCCAGTACTTC.

On this clonotype itself: A read error is likely, as this CDR3 ends without the conserved phenylalanine or tryptophan. The chain has TRBV20-1 and TRBJ2-7; perhaps TRBD1 as D (6 bases). The germline CDR1 and CDR2 sequences are DFQATT and SNEGSKA (reference sequence). The germline V and J ends were trimmed by 6 bases and 0 bases, with 9 bases remaining between them. The CDR3 has 12 amino acids. The chain's CDR3 is CSAPDSSYEQYL. Here the CDR3 DNA reads TGCAGTGCCCCGGACAGCTCCTACGAGCAGTACTTA.

V and J are TRBV6-5 and TRBJ1-5; D is perhaps TRBD1 (5 bases). The CDR3 contains 14 residues. The V and J ends lost 3 bases and 8 bases respectively, with 14 bases between them. In germline, CDR1 is MNHEY, CDR2 SVGAGI. The CDR3 DNA is TGTGCCAGCAGTTATTTGGGGGGTAATAAGCCCCAGCATTTT. This translates into CASSYLGGNKPQHF.

As concerns this clonotype: An end of the junction differs from the germline gene, which may be a read error. The V gene is TRBV5-5, the J gene TRBJ1-5, with 7 positions matching TRBD1. Germline lookup yields CDR1 SGHKS and CDR2 YYEKEE (reference sequence). The CDR3 runs 16 residues. This CDR3 reads CASSLVGGDSNQSQHF. The CDR3 region has the DNA TGTGCCAGCAGCTTGGTGGGAGGGGACAGCAATCAGTCCCAGCATTTT.

Points on this clonotype: One end of the junction fails to match germline, which may point to a read error. The rearrangement uses TRBV6-6 and TRBJ1-4; TRBD1 matches at 11 bases. CDR1 is MNHNY and CDR2 is SVGAGI in the germline V gene (reference sequence). The CDR3 consists of 18 residues. DNA for the CDR3: TGTGTCAGCAATTACCGGGGACAGGGGGGAACAACTAATGAAAAACTGTTTTTT. Its translation is CVSNYRGQGGTTNEKLFF.

Concerning this clonotype itself: Because the CDR3 is missing its conserved closing phenylalanine or tryptophan, this is likely a read error. V usage is TRBV7-8 and J usage is TRBJ2-7, with D unresolved. Germline-derived CDR1 and CDR2 are SGHVS and FQNEAQ. The CDR3 has 14 amino acids. The V end was cut by 3 bases, the J end by 3 bases, with 12 bases between. CDR3: CASSFENRLYEQYL. The DNA for the CDR3 is TGTGCCAGCAGCTTCGAGAACAGACTCTACGAGCAGTACTTG.

As regards this clonotype: A much larger clone differs from this one at a single base, so this may be a read error. The genes are TRBV5-1 and TRBJ2-2; weak D call: TRBD2 (5 bases). The CDR3 consists of 14 residues. The germline gives CDR1 SGHRS, CDR2 YFSETQ. CDR3 in DNA: TGCGCCTGCAGGTTGGAACTACTTTCCGGGGAGCTGTTCTTT. Protein: CACRLELLSGELFF.

Many counts were recorded for this clonotype. J is TRBJ2-5 and V is TRBV29-1, with D perhaps matching TRBD1 (6 bases). The CDR3 has 12 residues. The germline CDR1 and CDR2 sequences are SQVTM and ANQGSEA. V was shortened by 6 bases and J by 2 bases, with 10 bases between the two germline ends. The CDR3 nucleotides read TGCAGCGTCTACAGGGCACAAGAGACCCAGTACTTC. Residues: CSVYRAQETQYF.

Notes on this clonotype: A much larger clone lies one base from this, so it may be a read error. The V and J genes are TRBV20-1 and TRBJ2-7, with 7 nucleotides matching TRBD1. This CDR3 comprises 11 residues. Germline CDR1 is DFQATT and CDR2 is SNEGSKA (reference sequence). The junction had 3 bases not matched to a gene; V was cut back by 6 bases and J by 4 bases. CDR3 in DNA: TGCAGTGCGGAGGACAGGTACGAGCAGTACTTC. It is translated as CSAEDRYEQYF.

Concerning this clonotype: This may stem from a read error, because a much larger clone lies one nucleotide away. V usage is TRBV14 and J usage is TRBJ2-1; TRBD2 agrees at 8 bases. Germline trimming cut 5 bases from V and 7 bases from J; bases unmatched to any gene: 13. Germline-derived CDR1 and CDR2 are SGHDN and FVKESK. This CDR3 region has 16 residues. The CDR3 coding sequence is TGTGCCAGCAGCGAAACCGGACTAACGGGAGGGAATGAGCAGTTCTTC. Translated: CASSETGLTGGNEQFF.

Remarks on this clonotype: One junction end does not reproduce the germline sequence, and a read error may be involved. V gene TRBV20-1 combines with J gene TRBJ2-6; possibly TRBD2 for D (6 bases). Per the germline V gene, CDR1 is DFQATT and CDR2 is SNEGSKA (reference sequence). The CDR3 is made up of 16 amino acids. The CDR3 region has the DNA TGCGGTGCTCGGACTATCGGACACTCTGGGGCCAACGTCCTGACTTTC. Amino acid sequence: CGARTIGHSGANVLTF.

About this clonotype: One end of the junction fails to match germline, which may point to a read error. This sequence joins TRBV6-2 or TRBV6-3 and TRBJ2-2; D might be TRBD2 (7 bases). The germline V gene encodes CDR1 MNHEY and CDR2 SVGEGT. The CDR3 has 14 amino acids. The CDR3 here is CTSTTRGATGELFF. CDR3 nucleotides: TGTACCAGCACCACTCGGGGGGCCACCGGGGAGCTGTTTTTT.

A remark on this clonotype: A junction end diverges from the germline sequence, so it may reflect a read error. The rearrangement uses TRBV12-3 or TRBV12-4 and TRBJ2-7; a weak D match, TRBD2 (5 bases). The CDR3 is 14 residues long. CDR3 loop: CVSNFLGSSYEQYF. The CDR3 DNA sequence: TGTGTCAGCAATTTTCTTGGGAGCTCCTACGAGCAGTACTTC.

Note on this clonotype: One junction end does not reproduce the germline sequence, and a read error may be involved. This chain connects TRBV29-1 to TRBJ1-5; D might be TRBD1 (5 bases). CDR3 size: 13 residues. Germline loops: CDR1 SQVTM, CDR2 ANQGSEA. The CDR3 protein is CRVGDKGNQPQHF. In nucleotides, the CDR3 is TGCAGGGTTGGAGACAAGGGGAATCAGCCCCAGCATTTT.

On this clonotype: A junction end diverges from the germline sequence, so it may reflect a read error. J is TRBJ2-3 and V is TRBV20-1, with D unresolved. The J call may be in error: the DNA end matches TRBJ1-5 better. The germline V gene has CDR1 DFQATT and CDR2 SNEGSKA (reference sequence). The CDR3 totals 11 residues. CDR3 protein: CNALNTDTQHF. CDR3 DNA: TGCAATGCTTTGAACACAGATACGCAGCATTTT.

The rearrangement links TRBV11-2 to TRBJ2-1; 10 bases match TRBD2. V shed 5 bases, J shed 8 bases, and the junction held 9 bases outside the gene matches. Germline CDR1 is SGHAT and CDR2 is FQNNGV. The CDR3 has 15 residues. The CDR3 bases are TGTGCCAGCAGCCAAGAAACTAGCGGGATCGATGAGCAGTTCTTC. Protein: CASSQETSGIDEQFF.